This note documents a single T cell receptor beta chain sequence. Antigen unknown. This entry comes from a study of T cell responses to AZD1222 COVID-19 vaccine. Study outcomes and limitations: The span of vaccine-associated CD4 TCRs extended across spike, with dominance at 160-218 and 743-854. White British ancestry dominated among donors, who included more females, and clonal diversity was possibly underestimated.

Germline V gene lookup returns CDR1 SGHDT and CDR2 YYEEEE. This CDR3 is 14 amino acids long. V dropped 2 bases and J dropped 4 bases, with 12 bases sitting between them. The repertoire was sequenced with immunoSEQ multiplex PCR; TCRdb's copy has only in-frame clones and lacks some. This sample carries 89,000 or so clones, 70% to 90% of them seen once, and the ten largest clones take roughly 5.6%. This clonotype was sampled from an adult who received the AZD1222 COVID-19 vaccine. V and J are TRBV5-6 and TRBJ1-1; D is possibly TRBD1 (5 bases). Source: peripheral blood, taken 28 days after the second AZD1222 dose. The CDR3 is CASSFSQGSTEAFF. In DNA form, the CDR3 reads TGTGCCAGCAGCTTCTCCCAGGGAAGCACTGAAGCTTTCTTT.